This paragraph reports one T cell receptor (beta chain). In its sample, this clone was seen once. The antigen this receptor binds is unknown. No per-base quality is available; no much larger clone lies one base away. This specimen comes from a study of OX40 agonist ivuxolimab in advanced cancers. For the wider study: Ivuxolimab was an agonistic, fully human IgG2 monoclonal antibody directed against OX40 (CD134), a costimulatory receptor. Patients were allowed to have had prior anti-PD-1, anti-PD-L1 or anti-CTLA-4 therapy, and 30% to 40% of the dose-escalation patients had been treated with checkpoint inhibitors. Intravenous ivuxolimab was administered to patients every 2 weeks at six dose levels: 0.01, 0.1, 0.3, 1.5, 3 and 10 mg/kg. Partial responses occurred in three dose-escalation patients: two with cutaneous melanoma and one with hepatocellular carcinoma. The paper reports the monotherapy dose-escalation portion (N ≈ 50 patients) of the phase I ivuxolimab trial. The purpose of peripheral TCRbeta sequencing was to test whether ivuxolimab changed TCR sequence diversity and led to clonal T-cell expansion. In the dose-escalation cohort, roughly four fifths of patients were male, and the mean age was about 55 years, with a range of roughly 20 to 80. Of the approximately 50 patients in dose escalation, about 20 had hepatocellular carcinoma, about 15 had melanoma, 9 had renal cell carcinoma and 9 had head and neck cancer.

The cysteine opens and the phenylalanine closes a CDR3 of 18 amino acids. Only the CDR3 region is kept as DNA, spanning 54 bases read in frame from base 1. CDR1 and CDR2 are drawn from the germline V gene: SGHRS, YFSETQ. Trimming costs V 1 base and J 1 base, and their ends lie 21 bases apart. For sequencing of the TCRbeta CDR3 region, genomic DNA was extracted from the sorted cells. TCRbeta CDR3 regions were sequenced using the immunoSEQ Assay. Not all clones reach the TCRdb copy of this immuneACCESS table, which keeps in-frame sequences only. Checked studies attribute under half of the gap to unresolved V genes and leave the rest unexplained. For this sample the table gives about 60,000 clones, of which roughly 84% were detected only once. The ten largest account for 0.7% of the sample. Patients with a history of autoimmune disease or receiving systemic immunosuppression were excluded from the trial. Peripheral blood for TCR sequencing was collected from all dose cohorts at baseline, on cycle 4 day 1, and on cycle 7 day 1. Samples came from an open-label, multicenter, first-in-human phase I dose-escalation trial of ivuxolimab. Adults with locally advanced or metastatic melanoma, renal cell carcinoma, hepatocellular carcinoma or head and neck squamous cell carcinoma were enrolled in the trial. CD4+ and CD8+ T cells were sorted separately from peripheral blood before TCR sequencing.

Overall study results and their limits: Clonal expansion of both CD4+ and CD8+ blood T cells was observed from baseline to week 6 at doses 0.1 to 3.0 mg/kg. On average, CD8+ T cells showed more expanded clones than CD4+ T cells after ivuxolimab. Antigen specificity was not determined for the clonally expanded peripheral T cells. Partial responders in the 0.1-3.0 mg/kg groups had among the lowest normalized peripheral clonal expansion, especially among CD8+ T cells. Low levels of normalized T-cell clonal expansion were also seen in some patients who did not respond.

The TCR sequence derives from an adult with an advanced solid tumor such as melanoma, head and neck, liver or kidney cancer. Here the sequenced sample was CD4+ or CD8+ T cells sorted from blood, taken in a trial of the OX40 agonist ivuxolimab. This sequence uses TRBV5-1 and TRBJ2-7, and the D gene may be TRBD1, 6 bases matching. CDR3 sequence: CASSLPRPGQNLSYEQYF. The DNA reads TGCGCCAGCAGCTTGCCCCGTCCCGGACAGAACTTATCCTACGAGCAGTACTTC.